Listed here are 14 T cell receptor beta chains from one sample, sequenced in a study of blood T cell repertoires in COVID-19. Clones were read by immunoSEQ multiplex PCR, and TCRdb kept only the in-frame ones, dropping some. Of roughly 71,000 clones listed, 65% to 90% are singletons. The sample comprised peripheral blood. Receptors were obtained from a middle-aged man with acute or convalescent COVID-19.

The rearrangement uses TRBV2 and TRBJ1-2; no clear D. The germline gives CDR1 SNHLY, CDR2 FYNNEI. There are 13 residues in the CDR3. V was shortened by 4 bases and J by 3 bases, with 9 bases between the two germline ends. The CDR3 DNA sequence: TGTGCCAGCAGTGTGGAGGTGGACTATGGCTACACCTTC. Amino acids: CASSVEVDYGYTF.

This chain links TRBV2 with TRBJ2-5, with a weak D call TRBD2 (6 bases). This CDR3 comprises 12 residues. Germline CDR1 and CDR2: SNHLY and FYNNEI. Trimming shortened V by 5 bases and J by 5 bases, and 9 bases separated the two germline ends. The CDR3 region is CASSTSRETQYF. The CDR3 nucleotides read TGTGCCAGCAGTACTAGCAGGGAGACCCAGTACTTC.

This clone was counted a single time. The CDR3 bases are TGTGCCAGCAGTTTATCGTACCTAGCGGGGGCACACACAGATACGCAGTATTTT. Its protein product is CASSLSYLAGAHTDTQYF. V usage is TRBV27 and J usage is TRBJ2-3, with 10 bases that match TRBD2. The germline CDR1 and CDR2 sequences are MNHEY and SMNVEV (reference sequence). The CDR3 runs to 18 residues. With V trimmed by 0 bases and J by 2 bases, 8 bases remained unmatched.

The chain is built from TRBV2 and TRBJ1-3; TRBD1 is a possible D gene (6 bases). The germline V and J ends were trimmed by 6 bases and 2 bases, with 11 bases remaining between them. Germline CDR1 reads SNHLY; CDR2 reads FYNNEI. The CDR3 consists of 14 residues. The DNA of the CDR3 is TGTGCCAGCAGCCGCGGACAGACTGGAAACACCATATATTTT. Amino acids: CASSRGQTGNTIYF.

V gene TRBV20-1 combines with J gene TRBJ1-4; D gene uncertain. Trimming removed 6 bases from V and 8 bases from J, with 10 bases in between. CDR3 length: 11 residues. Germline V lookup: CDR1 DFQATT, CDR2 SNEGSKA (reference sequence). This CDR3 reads CSASVQEKLFF. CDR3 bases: TGCAGTGCCTCCGTGCAGGAAAAACTGTTTTTT.

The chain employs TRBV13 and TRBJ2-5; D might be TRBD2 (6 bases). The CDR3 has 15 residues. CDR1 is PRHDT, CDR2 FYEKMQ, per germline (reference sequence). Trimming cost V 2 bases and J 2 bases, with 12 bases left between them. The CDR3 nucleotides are TGTGCCAGCAGCTTATGGGGGGTAGGGCAAGAGACCCAGTACTTC. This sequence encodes CASSLWGVGQETQYF.

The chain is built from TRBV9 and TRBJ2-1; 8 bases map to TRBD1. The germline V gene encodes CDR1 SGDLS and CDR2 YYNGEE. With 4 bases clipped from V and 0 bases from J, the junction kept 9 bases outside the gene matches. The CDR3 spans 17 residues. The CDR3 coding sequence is TGTGCCAGCAGCCCTGGACAGGGTGAGACCTCCTACAATGAGCAGTTCTTC. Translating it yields CASSPGQGETSYNEQFF.

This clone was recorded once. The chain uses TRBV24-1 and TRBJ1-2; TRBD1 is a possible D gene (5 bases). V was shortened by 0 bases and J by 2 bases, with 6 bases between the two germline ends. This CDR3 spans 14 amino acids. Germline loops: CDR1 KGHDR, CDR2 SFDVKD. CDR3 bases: TGTGCCACCAGTGATTTGGACAGAAACTATGGCTACACCTTC. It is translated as CATSDLDRNYGYTF.

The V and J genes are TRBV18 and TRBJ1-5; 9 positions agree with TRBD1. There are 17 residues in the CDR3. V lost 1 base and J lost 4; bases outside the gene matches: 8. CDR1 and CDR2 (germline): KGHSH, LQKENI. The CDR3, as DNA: TGTGCCAGCTCACCACGGATTACAGGGGGCGGGAATCAGCCCCAGCATTTT. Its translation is CASSPRITGGGNQPQHF.

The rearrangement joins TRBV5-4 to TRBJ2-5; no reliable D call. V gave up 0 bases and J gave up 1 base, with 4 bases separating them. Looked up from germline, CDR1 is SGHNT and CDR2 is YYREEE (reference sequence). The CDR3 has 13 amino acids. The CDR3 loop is CASSLDIQETQYF. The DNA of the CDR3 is TGTGCCAGCAGCTTGGACATCCAAGAGACCCAGTACTTC.

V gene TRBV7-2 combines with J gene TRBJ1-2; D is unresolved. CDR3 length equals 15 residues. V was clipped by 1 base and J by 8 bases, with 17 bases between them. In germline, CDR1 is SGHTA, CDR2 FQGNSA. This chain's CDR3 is CASSLDGTVFRGYTF. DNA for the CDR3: TGTGCCAGCAGCTTAGACGGCACAGTATTTAGGGGCTACACCTTC.

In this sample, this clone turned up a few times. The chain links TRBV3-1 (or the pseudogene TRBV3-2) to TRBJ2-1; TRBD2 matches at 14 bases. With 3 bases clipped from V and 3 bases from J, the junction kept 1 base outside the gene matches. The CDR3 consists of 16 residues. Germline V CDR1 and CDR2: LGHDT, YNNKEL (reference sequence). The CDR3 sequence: CASSQGLAGDYNEQFF. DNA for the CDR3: TGTGCCAGCAGCCAGGGACTAGCGGGGGACTACAATGAGCAGTTCTTC.

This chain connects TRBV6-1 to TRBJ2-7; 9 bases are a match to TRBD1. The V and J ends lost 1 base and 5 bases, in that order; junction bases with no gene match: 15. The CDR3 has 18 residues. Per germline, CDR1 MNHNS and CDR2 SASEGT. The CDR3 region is CASSEVPIYSDRGDEQYF. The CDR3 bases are TGTGCCAGCAGTGAAGTTCCAATCTACTCGGACAGGGGTGACGAGCAGTACTTC.

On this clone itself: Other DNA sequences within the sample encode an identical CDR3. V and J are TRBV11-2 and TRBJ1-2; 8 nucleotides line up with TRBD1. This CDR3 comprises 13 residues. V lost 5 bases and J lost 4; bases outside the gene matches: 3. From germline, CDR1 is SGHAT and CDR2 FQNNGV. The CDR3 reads CASSRQGIYGYTF. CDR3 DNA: TGTGCCAGCAGCCGACAGGGGATCTATGGCTACACCTTC.